The clone carrying this T cell receptor beta chain has only a few counts. The antigen remains unidentified. The data were taken from a study of cytomegalovirus exposure and HLA in healthy donors. Study in general: Tens of millions of unique TCR sequences came from HLA-typed donors in an early release. General study results and limits: The dataset shows that most TCR sequences were rare, while some public TCRs occurred in many donors. A later analysis found TCR association rates differed by HLA locus, highest for DRB1 and lowest for HLA-C.

The CDR3 length is 19 residues. The ends lost 1 base at V and 4 bases at J; junction bases unmatched: 17. Per germline, CDR1 MGHRA and CDR2 YSYEKL. The PCR had 60 Vbeta and 13 Jbeta primers. Clones were read by immunoSEQ multiplex PCR, and TCRdb kept only the in-frame ones, dropping some. The sample shows approximately 120,000 clones, over 60% of them seen only once. This chain uses TRBV4-1 with TRBJ2-3; 7 bases are a match to TRBD2. Sequencing was done on a sample of PBMCs. The origin of this receptor is a woman aged 35 to 49 in good health and CMV-seropositive. The CDR3: CASSQVESRGEGPSDTQYF. As DNA, the CDR3 is TGCGCCAGCAGCCAAGTTGAGAGTCGCGGGGAGGGCCCGTCAGATACGCAGTATTTT.